The rows below give T cell receptor beta chains drawn from one sample of a study of T cell repertoires in ileal Crohn's disease. Here immunoSEQ multiplex PCR was the method, and the copy in TCRdb shows in-frame clones only, minus some. The profile shows about 11,000 clones, about four fifths of them singletons. The sequenced sample was ileal tissue. The receptors originated from an adult with Crohn's disease. Both conserved end residues are part of each CDR3. The D gene is left open where the match is weak. Clone size is not always given. Where it is, it says once, few, many or a class for expanded clones.

V gene	clone size	J gene	D gene	CDR3 protein	CDR3 DNA
TRBV27	.	TRBJ2-7	.	CASSFLPGYEQYF	TGTGCCAGCAGTTTTCTTCCGGGGTACGAGCAGTACTTC
TRBV28	few	TRBJ2-7	TRBD1	CASSLSGQGSSYEQYF	TGTGCCAGCAGTTTATCGGGACAGGGGAGTTCCTACGAGCAGTACTTC
TRBV5-1	few	TRBJ2-1	.	CASSSDPGNEQFF	TGCGCCAGCAGTTCCGACCCAGGCAATGAGCAGTTCTTC
TRBV1	.	TRBJ2-7	.	CTSSQDRDRGLRSFPYEQYF	TGCACCAGCAGCCAAGATCGTGACAGGGGGCTACGAAGTTTCCCCTACGAGCAGTACTTC
TRBV10-3	.	TRBJ2-2	TRBD1	CAISPRGRSTNTGELFF	TGTGCCATCAGTCCCAGGGGGCGATCTACGAACACCGGGGAGCTGTTTTTT
TRBV12-5	.	TRBJ2-7	.	CASGPQGGITYEQYF	TGTGCTAGTGGGCCACAGGGGGGGATTACCTACGAGCAGTACTTC
TRBV19	.	TRBJ1-1	.	CASCTEAFF	TGTGCCAGCTGCACTGAAGCTTTCTTT
TRBV18	.	TRBJ2-3	TRBD2	CASSPMAGGPTDTQYF	TGTGCCAGCTCGCCTATGGCGGGGGGGCCGACAGATACGCAGTATTTT
TRBV5-1	.	TRBJ2-1	TRBD1	CASSSTGLDEQFF	TGCGCCAGCAGCTCGACAGGGCTTGATGAGCAGTTCTTC
TRBV30	.	TRBJ1-2	.	CAGGVKAVKVLGYTF	TGTGCCGGGGGGGTGAAGGCCGTCAAAGTCCTTGGCTACACCTTC
TRBV5-6	.	TRBJ1-1	.	CASSFAGTEAFF	TGTGCCAGCAGCTTCGCGGGCACTGAAGCTTTCTTT
TRBV5-5	.	TRBJ2-7	TRBD1	CASSLWQGANEQYF	TGTGCCAGCAGCTTGTGGCAGGGGGCTAACGAGCAGTACTTC
TRBV18	.	TRBJ1-2	.	CASSPELTDGYTF	TGTGCCAGCTCACCAGAGTTGACAGATGGCTACACCTTC
TRBV5-1	once	TRBJ1-6	TRBD1	CASAIWRGGRDSPLHF	TGCGCCAGCGCTATTTGGAGAGGGGGCAGGGATTCACCCCTCCACTTT
TRBV15	.	TRBJ2-1	.	CATSRDGQDYNEQFF	TGTGCCACCAGCAGAGATGGGCAGGACTACAATGAGCAGTTCTTC
TRBV5-1	few	TRBJ1-2	.	CASSFGTYRKDYGYTF	TGCGCCAGCAGCTTCGGTACTTATAGAAAAGACTATGGCTACACCTTC
TRBV7-6	.	TRBJ2-7	.	CASSLSDAGYEQYF	TGTGCCAGCAGCTTATCCGATGCCGGGTACGAGCAGTACTTC
TRBV18	.	TRBJ1-5	.	CASSSMGGDQPQHF	TGTGCCAGCTCATCAATGGGAGGGGATCAGCCCCAGCATTTT
TRBV30	.	TRBJ1-2	.	CAWRGKTANYGYTF	TGTGCCTGGAGGGGAAAGACAGCGAACTATGGCTACACCTTC
TRBV7-2	once	TRBJ1-2	.	CASSFRLSGDRGYTF	TGTGCCAGCAGCTTCAGACTATCAGGGGATCGTGGCTACACCTTC
TRBV5-1	.	TRBJ2-4	.	CASSLQGMLIAKNIQYF	TGCGCCAGCAGCTTGCAGGGGATGCTTATAGCCAAAAACATTCAGTACTTC
TRBV19	.	TRBJ2-2	.	CASSLEGVTGELFF	TGTGCCAGTAGTCTAGAAGGGGTAACCGGGGAGCTGTTTTTT
TRBV11-1	few	TRBJ1-1	TRBD1	CASSPRQGATQEAFF	TGTGCCAGCAGCCCCCGACAGGGGGCGACCCAAGAAGCTTTCTTT
TRBV2	.	TRBJ1-5	.	CASTRGGGNQPQHF	TGTGCCAGCACCCGCGGGGGCGGTAATCAGCCCCAGCATTTT
TRBV4-1	.	TRBJ1-1	.	CASSQAFFGGAFF	TGCGCCAGCAGCCAGGCGTTCTTCGGGGGAGCTTTCTTT
TRBV2	.	TRBJ2-1	TRBD2	CASRDTSGGLLGQFF	TGTGCCAGCAGGGACACTAGCGGGGGGCTGTTGGGGCAGTTCTTC
TRBV19	once	TRBJ1-2	TRBD1	CASSMLGQGRRLNYGYTF	TGTGCCAGTAGTATGCTGGGACAGGGGCGCCGTCTAAACTATGGCTACACCTTC
TRBV27	.	TRBJ1-2	TRBD1	CASSPGGLYGYTF	TGTGCCAGCAGTCCAGGGGGCCTCTATGGCTACACCTTC